The clone carrying this T cell receptor beta chain was detected only a few times. Per germline, CDR1 MNHEY and CDR2 SVGAGI. The CDR3 loop spans 15 amino acids. Trimming shortened V by 2 bases and J by 1 base, and 8 bases separated the two germline ends. This record belongs to a study of T-cell reconstitution after alpha-beta-depleted transplantation in children. Unique molecular identifiers were incorporated into the prepared TCRbeta library. TCRdb processed the PCR reads anew with MiXCR; each CDR3 protein has one entry. This table holds approximately 240,000 distinct CDR3 sequences, 9.7% found once. This rearrangement joins TRBV6-5 to TRBJ2-2, with D maybe TRBD2 (6 bases). The TCR comes from a human donor who donated a stem cell graft to a child with SCID. The sequenced sample was PBMCs from the stem cell graft donor, obtained from the stem cell graft. The CDR3, as DNA: TGTGCCAGCAGTTACGGGCGGGGGAACACCGGGGAGCTGTTTTTT. Its translation: CASSYGRGNTGELFF.